The present TCR beta chain was sequenced within a study of technical replicates of blood from several donors. This clone was seen more than once but under ten times. The assay was immunoSEQ multiplex PCR, and TCRdb's table has in-frame clones only and misses some. The sample has roughly 62,000 clones, around nine tenths seen once. The CDR3 has 15 amino acids. With V trimmed by 0 bases and J by 7 bases, 5 bases remained unmatched. Germline loops: CDR1 LGHNA, CDR2 YSLEER. The sequence derives from a human donor in good health. Some clones in this sample may be carry-over from other donors' samples. The chain employs TRBV4-3 and TRBJ2-1, with 8 bases lining up with TRBD2. The sample comprised PBMCs. Here the CDR3 reads CASSQDRLAMNEQFF. CDR3 in DNA: TGCGCCAGCAGCCAAGATCGACTAGCGATGAATGAGCAGTTCTTC.